This record looks at one T cell receptor beta chain sequence and its context. What it binds is not known. This sample was taken from a study of T cell responses to AZD1222 COVID-19 vaccine. The CDR3 runs 14 residues. The germline V and J ends were trimmed by 4 bases and 2 bases, with 9 bases remaining between them. CDR1 is SGHRS and CDR2 is YFSETQ in the germline V gene. The study's findings and limits: Recipients of AZD1222 seropositive at baseline numbered only 6 or 7. Repertoires were sampled only after the peak T cell response. Donors were chiefly white British, with a greater number of females, and clonal diversity was perhaps underestimated.

The assay was immunoSEQ multiplex PCR, and TCRdb's table has in-frame clones only and misses some. The table includes 200,000 to 250,000 clones, approximately 94% detected once. The sample consisted of peripheral blood, taken 28 days after the second dose of the MenACWY control vaccine. The chain combines TRBV5-1 with TRBJ2-2; D possibly corresponds to TRBD2 (6 bases). This clonotype was sampled from an adult who received the MenACWY meningococcal vaccine as a control. The CDR3 sequence is CASSRLDNTGELFF. In nucleotides, the CDR3 is TGCGCCAGCAGCCGACTAGACAACACCGGGGAGCTGTTTTTT.